The T cell receptor beta chain described here comes from a study of long-term antiretroviral therapy in people with HIV. Findings and limits, study-wide: Adherence to ART, viral resistance and therapy changes lacked any data.

Survey-level resolution applied to immunoSEQ assay v3.0. Some clones are missing from TCRdb's copy, which holds only in-frame ones; the method was immunoSEQ multiplex PCR. The sample yields about 48,000 clones, about 81% seen once. In regard to this clone: The antigen is not known.

Trimming shortened V by 2 bases and J by 1 base, and 10 bases separated the two germline ends. The CDR3 consists of 15 residues. The germline V gene has CDR1 LGHNA and CDR2 YSLEER. The sample in question was unsorted PBMCs, obtained 0.8 years after starting antiretroviral therapy. The clonotype was recovered from a woman under 30 with HIV. J is TRBJ2-3 and V is TRBV4-3; D unresolved. This CDR3 is CASSQSTARTDTQYF. DNA of the CDR3: TGCGCCAGCAGCCAAAGTACGGCACGCACAGATACGCAGTATTTT.